This T cell receptor beta chain comes out of a study of blood T cell repertoires in COVID-19. In the study overall: Material from acute and convalescent COVID-19 was sourced from the United States, Italy and Spain.

This clone appeared a few times. Authors' methods: Reference gene primer amplification gave estimated nucleated cell counts. Measured with immunoSEQ multiplex PCR; TCRdb has only the in-frame clones, and not every one. That table gives V, J and clone size, and the DNA gave D and trimming. The repertoire holds 250,000 or so clones, about 79% seen once, with around 2.5% in the top ten. The specimen was peripheral blood. The TCR was taken from a man between 40 and 49 years old who had recovered from COVID-19.

The CDR3 DNA reads TGCGCCAGCAGCTTGGGAGGGCCCCCCAACAATGAGCAGTTCTTC. Its protein product is CASSLGGPPNNEQFF. The rearrangement links TRBV5-1 to TRBJ2-1, with D possibly matching TRBD2 (5 bases). Looked up from germline, CDR1 is SGHRS and CDR2 is YFSETQ. The CDR3 totals 15 residues. The V and J ends lost 0 bases and 5 bases respectively, with 12 bases between them.